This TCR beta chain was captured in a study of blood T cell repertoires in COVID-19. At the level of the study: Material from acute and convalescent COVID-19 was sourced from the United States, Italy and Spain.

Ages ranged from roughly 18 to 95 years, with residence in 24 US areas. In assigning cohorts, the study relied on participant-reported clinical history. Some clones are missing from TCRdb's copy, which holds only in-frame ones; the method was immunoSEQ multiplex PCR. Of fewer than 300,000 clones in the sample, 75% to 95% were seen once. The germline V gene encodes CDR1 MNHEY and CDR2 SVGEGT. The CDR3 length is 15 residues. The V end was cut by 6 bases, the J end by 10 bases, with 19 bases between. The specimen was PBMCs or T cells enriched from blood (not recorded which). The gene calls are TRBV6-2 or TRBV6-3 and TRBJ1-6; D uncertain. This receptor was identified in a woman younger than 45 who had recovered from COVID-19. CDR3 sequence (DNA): TGTGCCAGCAGCCTTACGTGGAGAGGAGGATCACCCCTCCACTTT. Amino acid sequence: CASSLTWRGGSPLHF.